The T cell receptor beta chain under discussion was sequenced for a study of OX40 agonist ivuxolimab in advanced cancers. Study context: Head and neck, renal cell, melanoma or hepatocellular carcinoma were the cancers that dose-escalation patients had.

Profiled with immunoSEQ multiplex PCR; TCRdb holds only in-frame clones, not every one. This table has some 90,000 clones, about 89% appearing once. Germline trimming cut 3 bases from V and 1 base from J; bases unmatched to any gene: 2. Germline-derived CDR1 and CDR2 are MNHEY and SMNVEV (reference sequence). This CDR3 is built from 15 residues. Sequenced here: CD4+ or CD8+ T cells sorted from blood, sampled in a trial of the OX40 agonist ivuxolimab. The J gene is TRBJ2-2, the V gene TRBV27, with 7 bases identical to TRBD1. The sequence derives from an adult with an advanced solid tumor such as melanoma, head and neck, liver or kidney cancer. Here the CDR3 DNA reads TGTGCCAGCAGTTTCGGGACAGAGAACACCGGGGAGCTGTTTTTT. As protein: CASSFGTENTGELFF.